The rows below give T cell receptor beta chains drawn from one sample of a study of cytomegalovirus exposure and HLA in healthy donors. Assay: immunoSEQ multiplex PCR; the TCRdb copy retains only in-frame clones and omits some. Among roughly 180,000 clones listed, less than 90% were seen once. The specimen sequenced was PBMCs. The receptors derive from a girl under 18 in good health and CMV-seropositive. CDR3s include the opening cysteine and the closing phenylalanine or tryptophan. The D gene is left open where the match is weak. A row's size may be missing; if present it is once, few, many or a size class.

CDR3 protein,CDR3 DNA,D gene,CDR3 length,clone size,V gene,J gene
CASEPRSCTDTQYF,TGTGCCAGCGAACCCAGGTCCTGCACAGATACGCAGTATTTT,-,14,-,TRBV21-1,TRBJ2-3
CASRGGTGFDEQYF,TGTGCCAGTAGGGGAGGGACAGGGTTCGACGAGCAGTACTTC,TRBD1,14,-,TRBV19,TRBJ2-7
CASTPSGPYSWRTGELFF,TGTGCCAGCACCCCATCTGGACCCTATTCCTGGAGGACCGGGGAGCTGTTTTTT,-,18,-,TRBV21-1,TRBJ2-2
CSVGHRENYGYTF,TGCAGCGTTGGCCACAGGGAAAACTATGGCTACACCTTC,-,13,-,TRBV29-1,TRBJ1-2
CASNSDEQYF,TGTGCCAGCAATAGTGACGAGCAGTACTTC,-,10,-,TRBV6-1,TRBJ2-7
CGGSGGIGTEAFF,TGCGGGGGATCAGGGGGGATAGGCACTGAAGCTTTCTTT,TRBD1,13,-,TRBV29-1,TRBJ1-1
CASSQVSSGSSWELFF,TGTGCCAGCAGCCAAGTATCTAGCGGGAGCAGCTGGGAGCTGTTTTTT,TRBD2,16,-,TRBV4-2,TRBJ2-2
CASSYDGTGGNGYTF,TGTGCCAGCAGTTACGACGGAACAGGGGGTAATGGCTACACCTTC,TRBD1,15,-,TRBV6-6,TRBJ1-2
CATSRDKAGSVGELFF,TGTGCCACCAGCAGAGATAAAGCAGGTTCAGTCGGGGAGCTGTTTTTT,-,16,-,TRBV15,TRBJ2-2
CASSISGDYGYTF,TGTGCCAGTAGTATCTCAGGGGACTATGGCTACACCTTC,-,13,-,TRBV19,TRBJ1-2
CATSRAPTGGEGYTF,TGTGCCACCAGCAGAGCGCCCACAGGGGGAGAAGGCTACACCTTC,TRBD1,15,-,TRBV15,TRBJ1-2
CASSQENVAGFYNEQFF,TGCGCCAGCAGCCAAGAAAACGTAGCGGGCTTCTACAATGAGCAGTTCTTC,TRBD2,17,few,TRBV4-3,TRBJ2-1
CASSSYNEQFF,TGTGCCAGTAGTTCATACAATGAGCAGTTCTTC,-,11,-,TRBV19,TRBJ2-1
CASSWQGQPQHF,TGTGCCAGCAGCTGGCAGGGTCAGCCCCAGCATTTT,-,12,-,TRBV5-6,TRBJ1-5
CASSYSPGLNTGELFF,TGTGCCAGCAGTTACTCCCCGGGACTAAACACCGGGGAGCTGTTTTTT,TRBD2,16,-,TRBV6-5,TRBJ2-2
CSVVGTGSHEQYF,TGCAGCGTTGTAGGGACAGGGAGTCACGAGCAGTACTTC,TRBD1,13,-,TRBV29-1,TRBJ2-7
CASRRSAGGKETQYF,TGTGCCAGCAGAAGATCGGCAGGGGGCAAAGAGACCCAGTACTTC,TRBD1,15,-,TRBV7-9,TRBJ2-5
CASSGWGVINEQFF,TGTGCCAGCAGCGGGTGGGGGGTGATCAATGAGCAGTTCTTC,-,14,-,TRBV9,TRBJ2-1
CASTRTHNYGYTF,TGTGCCAGTACCAGGACACATAACTATGGCTACACCTTC,-,13,-,TRBV19,TRBJ1-2
CASSLESYYEQYF,TGCGCCAGCAGCTTGGAGAGTTACTACGAGCAGTACTTC,-,13,-,TRBV5-1,TRBJ2-7
CASRETSGNWYEQYF,TGTGCCAGCAGAGAAACTAGCGGGAACTGGTACGAGCAGTACTTC,TRBD2,15,-,TRBV13,TRBJ2-7
CASSRAPGDTGELFF,TGTGCCAGCAGCCGGGCCCCGGGAGACACCGGGGAGCTGTTTTTT,-,15,-,TRBV9,TRBJ2-2
CASSHRVWTEAFF,TGTGCCAGTAGTCACAGGGTCTGGACTGAAGCTTTCTTT,-,13,-,TRBV19,TRBJ1-1
CASSRDRLNYGYTF,TGTGCCAGCTCACGGGACAGGCTTAACTATGGCTACACCTTC,TRBD1,14,-,TRBV18,TRBJ1-2
CASSYSDREAQYF,TGTGCCAGCAGTTACTCGGACAGAGAGGCGCAGTACTTC,-,13,-,TRBV6-5,TRBJ2-7
CASRGTDSGNTIYF,TGTGCCAGCAGGGGGACAGACTCTGGAAACACCATATATTTT,TRBD1,14,once,TRBV9,TRBJ1-3
CASRTSGLWLTQYF,TGTGCCAGCAGGACCTCGGGACTTTGGTTAACGCAGTATTTT,-,14,-,TRBV2,TRBJ2-3
CASSLGLADRYEQYF,TGTGCCAGCAGCCTGGGACTAGCGGACCGATACGAGCAGTACTTC,TRBD2,15,-,TRBV5-4,TRBJ2-7
CASSQGQGAYEQYF,TGTGCCAGCAGTCAGGGACAGGGCGCCTACGAGCAGTACTTC,TRBD1,14,-,TRBV6-5,TRBJ2-7
CASSSPGASSSYEQYF,TGCGCCAGCAGCTCCCCCGGAGCGTCTAGCTCCTACGAGCAGTACTTC,-,16,-,TRBV5-1,TRBJ2-7
CASSLGRDYEQYF,TGCGCCAGCAGCTTGGGGCGGGATTACGAGCAGTACTTC,-,13,-,TRBV5-1,TRBJ2-7
CASSWTAYNEQFF,TGTGCCAGTAGTTGGACAGCCTACAATGAGCAGTTCTTC,-,13,-,TRBV19,TRBJ2-1